The source of this TCR beta chain is a study of CD8+ T cells in alopecia areata. Whole-study context: The graft donors were roughly 6-13-month-old C3H/HeJ mice with spontaneous alopecia, and their skin went to approximately 6-11-week-old female C3H/HeJ mice. Whole-study findings and limits: Unlike in mice, where it was clearer, TCR sharing across patients was less clear, possibly HLA-related. Higher clonality than in normal scalp was seen in lesional scalp, especially alopecia totalis/universalis.

Extraction and reverse transcription of RNA yielded cDNA as the sequencing template. TCRdb's copy holds only in-frame clones and misses some; the assay was immunoSEQ multiplex PCR. The sample shows 270,000 or so clones, none of them appearing just once. Using CD4, CD8alpha, NKG2D, NKG2ACE and other markers, pooled cutaneous lymph node cells were sorted. Germline-derived CDR1 and CDR2 are GKSSPN and SITVG. V gave up 0 bases and J gave up 3 bases, with 8 bases separating them. This CDR3 region has 13 residues. A few counts support this clone. Its antigen is still unknown. Germline and genes here are mouse. The CDR3 goes on 4 residues after the read ends, and that part is filled in from the germline J gene.

The TCR comes from a C3H/HeJ mouse with alopecia areata. Strain haplotype (MHC): H2-k. The V call is TRBV31, the J call TRBJ1-2, with D possibly being TRBD1 (6 bases). The sample taken for sequencing was CD4+ T cells sorted from a lymph node. The CDR3 here is CAWSLNRDSDYTF. The part of the CDR3 DNA that was read is TGTGCCTGGAGTCTAAACAGGGACTCC.